The 22 T cell receptor beta chains in this list originate from one sample, sequenced in a study of T cells after yellow fever vaccination (dated by TCRdb to the late 2010s). The receptor library was made with 5' RACE. Instrument used: Illumina NovaSeq 6000. The public reads were quality trimmed at Q25 with fastp and then assembled into clones with MiXCR by TCRdb, keeping productive beta chains. Records with the same CDR3 protein are collapsed into one entry carrying the most frequent genes and DNA. The sample table shows approximately 300,000 distinct CDR3 sequences, and around 10% are seen once. Over 3% of the sample goes to the ten largest clones. The sample's treatment or condition label, in plain terms: live attenuated yellow fever vaccine strain. The specimen comprised CD4+ T cells sorted from PBMCs, sampled 45 days after the yellow fever booster vaccination. Receptors were obtained from a man younger than 35 who received the YFV17D yellow fever vaccine.

V gene TRBV6-1 combines with J gene TRBJ2-3, with 8 bases that match TRBD1. The CDR3 loop spans 16 amino acids. V shed 4 bases, J shed 3 bases, and the junction held 9 bases outside the gene matches. Germline assignment: CDR1 MNHNS and CDR2 SASEGT. The CDR3 sequence: CASSVGQGGGTDTQYF. CDR3 sequence (DNA): TGTGCCAGCAGTGTAGGACAGGGTGGAGGGACAGATACGCAGTATTTT.

This clonotype was found a few times. The CDR3 DNA sequence: TGTGCCAGCAGTAGGGGGTACGAGCAGTACGTC. It translates to CASSRGYEQYV. The J gene is TRBJ2-7, the V gene TRBV6-2 or TRBV6-3, with a weak D call TRBD1 (6 bases). Per germline, CDR1 MNHEY and CDR2 SVGEGT. With 5 bases removed from V and 4 bases from J, the gap between germline ends came to 6 bases. This CDR3 has 11 amino acids.

This clonotype was found a few times. This sequence joins TRBV6-1 and TRBJ2-6, with D maybe TRBD2 (5 bases). The V gene lost 8 bases and the J gene lost 5 bases, with 10 bases spanning the gap. This CDR3 has 13 amino acids. Looked up from germline, CDR1 is MNHNS and CDR2 is SASEGT. The CDR3 spells CASEGFRANVLTF. The CDR3 DNA reads TGTGCCAGCGAGGGATTTCGGGCCAACGTCCTGACTTTC.

The chain links TRBV3-1 to TRBJ2-2; D not resolved. Trimming cost V 6 bases and J 6 bases, with 8 bases left between them. This CDR3 has 12 amino acids. The germline V gene encodes CDR1 LGHDT and CDR2 YNNKEL (reference sequence). The CDR3 region is CASRTLAGELFF. As DNA, the CDR3 is TGTGCCAGCAGAACCCTCGCCGGGGAGCTGTTTTTT.

This clonotype was counted many times. V is TRBV11-2 and J is TRBJ1-2, with D uncertain. The CDR3 is made up of 11 amino acids. V was clipped by 3 bases and J by 6 bases, with 5 bases between them. Germline assignment: CDR1 SGHAT and CDR2 FQNNGV. CDR3 DNA: TGTGCCAGCAGCTTTCGGGATGGCTACACCTTC. Translating it yields CASSFRDGYTF. The full variable domain, its missing parts supplied by reference TRBV11-2 and TRBJ1-2, is EAGVAQSPRYKIIEKRQSVAFWCNPISGHATLYWYQQILGQGPKLLIQFQNNGVVDDSQLPKDRFSAERLKGVDSTLKIQPAKLEDSAVYLCASSFRDGYTFGSGTRLTVV.

V is TRBV20-1 and J is TRBJ1-4; 8 bases line up with TRBD1. This CDR3 contains 14 residues. Germline V gene lookup returns CDR1 DFQATT and CDR2 SNEGSKA (reference sequence). Trimming removed 6 bases from V and 6 bases from J; junction bases left unmatched: 9. For the CDR3, the DNA is TGCAGTGCAACGACAGGGGCCCCCTATGAAAAACTGTTTTTT. This codes for CSATTGAPYEKLFF.

As to this clonotype: A much larger clone differs from this one at a single base, so this may be a read error. The chain is built from TRBV28 and TRBJ1-4, with D uncertain. Germline CDR1 is MDHEN and CDR2 is SYDVKM. The CDR3 spans 12 residues. CDR3: CASSLLGEKLIF. CDR3 coding DNA: TGTGCCAGCAGTTTACTTGGTGAAAAACTGATTTTT. The whole variable domain, filled in from reference TRBV28 and TRBJ1-4, reads DVKVTQSSRYLVKRTGEKVFLECVQDMDHENMFWYRQDPGLGLRLIYFSYDVKMKEKGDIPEGYSVSREKKERFSLILESASTNQTSMYLCASSLLGEKLIFGSGTQLSVL.

This clonotype has a handful of counts. The chain links TRBV28 to TRBJ2-7; weak D call: TRBD1 (6 bases). V was shortened by 6 bases and J by 6 bases, with 18 bases between the two germline ends. This CDR3 comprises 14 residues. Germline values: CDR1 MDHEN, CDR2 SYDVKM. CDR3 sequence: CASRRAGVTSEQYV. The CDR3, as DNA: TGTGCCAGCAGGCGGGCAGGGGTAACCTCCGAGCAGTACGTC.

There are a few counts of this clonotype. The chain carries TRBV6-5 and TRBJ2-3; TRBD2 matches 8 bases. Looked up from germline, CDR1 is MNHEY and CDR2 is SVGAGI. J was trimmed by 7 bases and V by 2 bases; bases with no gene match: 11. The CDR3 runs to 16 residues. This CDR3 is CASSYVGGALRHTQYF. The CDR3 region has the DNA TGTGCCAGCAGTTACGTCGGGGGGGCCCTTAGGCATACGCAGTATTTT.

This clonotype turned up a few times. The chain is built from TRBV29-1 and TRBJ2-5, with unresolved D. Germline CDR1 reads SQVTM; CDR2 reads ANQGSEA. The CDR3 has 13 residues. V lost 6 bases, J lost 5 bases, and 16 bases lay in between. The CDR3: CSVSPFMRETQYF. CDR3 bases: TGCAGCGTCTCCCCTTTTATGAGGGAGACCCAGTACTTC.

In this sample, this clonotype turned up a few times. The chain links TRBV14 to TRBJ1-3; D is ambiguous. This CDR3 has 14 residues. Germline CDR1 is SGHDN and CDR2 is FVKESK. V lost 3 bases and J lost 3, with 9 bases in between. The chain's CDR3 is CASSQGLVGNTIYF. In DNA form, the CDR3 reads TGTGCCAGCAGCCAGGGGTTGGTTGGAAACACCATATATTTT.

V is TRBV5-1 and J is TRBJ2-2; tentatively, D is TRBD2 (6 bases). V was shortened by 5 bases and J by 4 bases, with 15 bases between the two germline ends. This CDR3 is 15 amino acids long. In germline, CDR1 is SGHRS, CDR2 YFSETQ. Written as DNA, the CDR3 is TGCGCCAGCAGGTCGGAACTAGCAGGCACCGGGGAGCTGTTTTTT. As protein: CASRSELAGTGELFF.

The genes are TRBV11-2 and TRBJ2-7, with a possible D match to TRBD1 (5 bases). CDR3 length: 13 residues. V was trimmed by 1 base and J by 7 bases, leaving 11 bases between them. Germline V gene lookup returns CDR1 SGHAT and CDR2 FQNNGV. The CDR3 reads CASSLVQGGEQYV. CDR3 nucleotide sequence: TGTGCCAGCAGCTTAGTTCAGGGCGGTGAGCAGTACGTC.

The chain has TRBV5-6 and TRBJ2-1; 8 positions agree with TRBD2. The CDR3 is 17 amino acids. CDR1 SGHDT and CDR2 YYEEEE come from the germline V gene. Trimming took 4 bases from V and 4 from J; bases not matched to a gene: 13. This chain's CDR3 is CASSGIAGGAGYNEQFF. The DNA for the CDR3 is TGTGCCAGCAGCGGGATAGCCGGGGGGGCCGGTTACAATGAGCAGTTCTTC.

The CDR3 is CASSFQSSNTEAFF. In DNA form, the CDR3 reads TGTGCCAGCAGTTTTCAGAGCTCGAACACTGAAGCTTTCTTT. This sequence joins TRBV12-3 or TRBV12-4 and TRBJ1-1; no clear D. CDR3 size: 14 residues. Trimming took 3 bases from V and 1 from J, leaving 9 bases between them.

This clonotype came up a few times. This rearrangement joins TRBV7-2 to TRBJ2-5, with TRBD2 matching 10 bases. V was pared by 5 bases and J by 0 bases, with 9 bases of the junction left unmatched. CDR1 and CDR2 from the germline V gene are SGHTA and FQGNSA. The CDR3 is 17 residues long. Here the CDR3 reads CASSQEGLARYQETQYF. CDR3 sequence (DNA): TGTGCCAGCAGCCAGGAGGGACTAGCGCGGTACCAAGAGACCCAGTACTTC. The entire variable domain, with the rest obtained from reference TRBV7-2 and TRBJ2-5, is as follows: GAGVSQSPSNKVTEKGKDVELRCDPISGHTALYWYRQSLGQGLEFLIYFQGNSAPDKSGLPSDRFSAERTGGSVSTLTIQRTQQEDSAVYLCASSQEGLARYQETQYFGPGTRLLVL.

In this sample, this clonotype turned up a few times. The rearrangement uses TRBV18 and TRBJ1-1; D is undetermined. CDR3 length equals 13 residues. V was shortened by 3 bases and J by 1 base, with 6 bases between the two germline ends. Germline CDR1 is KGHSH and CDR2 is LQKENI. In DNA form, the CDR3 reads TGTGCCAGCTCACCCTTACGGAACACTGAAGCTTTCTTT. Protein product: CASSPLRNTEAFF.

V is TRBV10-2 and J is TRBJ1-5, with D unclear. Germline-derived CDR1 and CDR2 are WSHSY and SAAADI. The CDR3 has 13 residues. Trimming shortened V by 3 bases and J by 6 bases, and 9 bases separated the two germline ends. The CDR3 DNA reads TGCGCCAGCAGTGAAGGTTTTGGTCAGCCCCAGCATTTT. Translating it yields CASSEGFGQPQHF.

V and J are TRBV4-2 and TRBJ2-3; 12 bases align to TRBD2. V lost 0 bases and J lost 5; bases outside the gene matches: 6. Germline V gives CDR1 LGHNA, CDR2 YNFKEQ. The CDR3 sequence is 17 residues long. DNA for the CDR3: TGTGCCAGCAGCCAAGAGGCTAGCGGGGGGGCCCTAGATACGCAGTATTTT. This gives the protein CASSQEASGGALDTQYF.

This clonotype was observed a few times. This rearrangement joins TRBV5-6 to TRBJ1-6; no definite D call. This CDR3 has 14 residues. V was cut by 1 base and J by 6 bases, with 8 bases left in between. The germline V gene has CDR1 SGHDT and CDR2 YYEEEE. The CDR3 spells CASSLKLLNSPLHF. The CDR3 DNA reads as TGTGCCAGCAGCTTGAAACTCCTTAATTCACCCCTCCACTTT. Drawing the rest from reference TRBV5-6 and TRBJ1-6, the complete variable domain is DAGVTQSPTHLIKTRGQQVTLRCSPKSGHDTVSWYQQALGQGPQFIFQYYEEEERQRGNFPDRFSGHQFPNYSSELNVNALLLGDSALYLCASSLKLLNSPLHFGNGTRLTVT.

This chain joins TRBV11-2 and TRBJ2-5; 9 bases agree with TRBD2. CDR3 size: 15 residues. The germline V gene has CDR1 SGHAT and CDR2 FQNNGV. J lost 3 bases, V lost 3 bases, and 5 bases had no gene match. The CDR3, as DNA: TGTGCCAGCAGCTTTAGGGCTAGCGGGGAAGAGACCCAGTACTTC. Translating it yields CASSFRASGEETQYF.

This clonotype was seen a handful of times. The V gene is TRBV12-5, the J gene TRBJ2-1; D call uncertain. This CDR3 has 12 amino acids. The germline V and J ends were trimmed by 2 bases and 4 bases, with 3 bases remaining between them. CDR1 and CDR2 from the germline V gene are LGHNT and FRNRAP. This CDR3 is CASGLSYNEQFF. The CDR3 DNA reads TGTGCTAGTGGTTTGAGTTACAATGAGCAGTTCTTC.